Below are 29 T cell receptor beta chains sequenced from a single sample in a study of blood T cells in healthy people across ages. A second about 6 to 12 cycle PCR used barcoded and J-beta primers. MiXCR was run by TCRdb on the 5' RACE reads, yielding one entry per CDR3 protein. The sample lists about 1 million distinct CDR3 sequences, about 25% seen once, with approximately 0.79% in the top ten. These data were also reused for a study on T cells of mothers and their children.

Specimen: blood. Every receptor here comes from a girl between 2 and 10 years old in good health.

This clonotype was counted ten times or more. This chain joins TRBV7-3 and TRBJ1-1; D is ambiguous. CDR1 and CDR2 from the germline V gene are SGHTA and FQGTGA. Trimming stripped 2 bases from V and 0 bases from J, with 4 bases between. The CDR3 runs 13 residues. CDR3 in DNA: TGTGCCAGCAGCTTATTGATGAACACTGAAGCTTTCTTT. Translating it yields CASSLLMNTEAFF. Complete variable domain (other parts from reference TRBV7-3 and TRBJ1-1): GAGVSQTPSNKVTEKGKYVELRCDPISGHTALYWYRQSLGQGPEFLIYFQGTGAADDSGLPNDRFFAVRPEGSVSTLKIQRTERGDSAVYLCASSLLMNTEAFFGQGTRLTVV.

The chain couples TRBV29-1 to TRBJ2-7, with 7 bases identical to TRBD1. Unmatched junction bases numbered 12, after V lost 6 bases and J lost 1 base. Germline CDR1 reads SQVTM; CDR2 reads ANQGSEA. The CDR3 loop spans 15 amino acids. The CDR3 region is CSVGNVGQRSYEQYF. CDR3 sequence (DNA): TGCAGCGTGGGGAACGTGGGACAGAGATCCTACGAGCAGTACTTC.

The chain joins TRBV10-3 to TRBJ2-5; no firm D call. The DNA end is a closer match to TRBJ2-7, so the J assignment may be wrong. The CDR3 consists of 14 residues. The germline V gene encodes CDR1 ENHRY and CDR2 SYGVKD. CDR3 loop: CAISEKSSSYEQYF. The CDR3 DNA sequence: TGTGCCATCAGTGAGAAGTCCTCTTCCTACGAGCAGTACTTC.

This chain joins TRBV19 and TRBJ2-7; 10 bases line up with TRBD2. The CDR3 has 15 amino acids. Germline values: CDR1 LNHDA, CDR2 SQIVND (reference sequence). V was clipped by 4 bases and J by 3 bases; unmatched bases: 6. The CDR3 here is CASSTRTSGNYEQYF. CDR3 DNA: TGTGCCAGTAGTACACGGACTAGCGGAAACTACGAGCAGTACTTC. Combining the CDR3 with reference TRBV19 and TRBJ2-7 gives the whole variable domain DGGITQSPKYLFRKEGQNVTLSCEQNLNHDAMYWYRQDPGQGLRLIYYSQIVNDFQKGDIAEGYSVSREKKESFPLTVTSAQKNPTAFYLCASSTRTSGNYEQYFGPGTRLTVT.

The rearrangement joins TRBV27 to TRBJ2-1; perhaps TRBD2 as D (6 bases). The CDR3 has 14 residues. The V end lost 6 bases, the J end lost 4 bases, and 13 bases lay between the germline ends. The V gene's germline CDR1 is MNHEY and CDR2 SMNVEV (reference sequence). The CDR3 is CASRNHGGYNEQFF. CDR3 nucleotide sequence: TGTGCCAGCAGAAACCACGGGGGTTACAATGAGCAGTTCTTC.

This chain joins TRBV4-1 and TRBJ2-3, with D possibly matching TRBD2 (5 bases). CDR3 length: 17 residues. Looked up from germline, CDR1 is MGHRA and CDR2 is YSYEKL. Trimming pared 2 bases from V and 1 base from J, leaving 16 bases between. DNA of the CDR3: TGCGCCAGCAGCCAATTCGGAGGTCCTGCGGGCACAGATACGCAGTATTTT. This encodes CASSQFGGPAGTDTQYF.

This sequence joins TRBV20-1 and TRBJ2-5; D could derive from TRBD1 or TRBD2 (5 bases each). This CDR3 comprises 15 residues. With 0 bases removed from V and 3 bases from J, the gap between germline ends came to 14 bases. CDR1 and CDR2 (germline): DFQATT, SNEGSKA (reference sequence). The CDR3 DNA reads as TGCAGTGCTAGAGAGTCCGGGACGCCGAAAGAGACCCAGTACTTC. Residues: CSARESGTPKETQYF.

This chain uses TRBV4-1 with TRBJ1-5; 9 bases align to TRBD1. The CDR3 consists of 16 residues. Losses at the gene ends were 3 bases for V and 2 bases for J; bases not matched to a gene: 5. The germline gives CDR1 MGHRA, CDR2 YSYEKL. The CDR3 DNA reads as TGCGCCAGCAGCCATCGACAGGGGGAGGGCAATCAGCCCCAGCATTTT. Translating gives CASSHRQGEGNQPQHF.

This chain joins TRBV12-3 or TRBV12-4 and TRBJ2-5, with unresolved D. Trimming shortened V by 5 bases and J by 1 base, and 14 bases separated the two germline ends. CDR3 length equals 15 residues. CDR3 nucleotide sequence: TGTGCCAGCAGTCCCCTAATTGGGATCCAAGAGACCCAGTACTTC. It specifies CASSPLIGIQETQYF.

This clonotype was found a few times. CDR3 region: CASSQGAGALEQYF. CDR3 nucleotide sequence: TGCGCCAGCAGCCAAGGAGCGGGAGCACTCGAGCAGTACTTC. V is TRBV4-1 and J is TRBJ2-5, with 8 bases lining up with TRBD2. The J call is doubtful: the DNA matches TRBJ2-7 better. The V gene's germline CDR1 is MGHRA and CDR2 YSYEKL. This CDR3 spans 14 amino acids.

Worth noting for this clonotype: Its ends do not fully match the called genes, so a read error is possible. The chain recombines TRBV20-1 with TRBJ2-3, with D unresolved. This CDR3 has 16 amino acids. Germline CDR1 and CDR2: DFQATT and SNEGSKA (reference sequence). The CDR3 spells CSARDHLAVVSDTQYF. The CDR3 nucleotides are TGCAGTGCTAGAGATCATCTGGCGGTCGTGTCAGATACGCAGTATTTC.

The rearrangement links TRBV6-5 to TRBJ1-2; no firm D call. Germline V gene data show CDR1 as MNHEY and CDR2 as SVGAGI. Trimming removed 2 bases from V and 8 bases from J, with 12 bases in between. The CDR3 extends over 13 amino acids. In nucleotides, the CDR3 is TGTGCCAGCAGTTACCCGGGAGCGGGCGGCTACACCTTC. It yields the protein CASSYPGAGGYTF.

This clonotype was seen a few times. Its ends do not fully match the called genes, so a read error is possible. The chain is built from TRBV29-1 and TRBJ2-5, with D perhaps TRBD1 (5 bases). This CDR3 comprises 11 residues. The germline CDR1 and CDR2 sequences are SQVTM and ANQGSEA. The CDR3 bases are TGCAGCGTCGCCCGGACGGACACGCTATTATTC. This sequence encodes CSVARTDTLLF.

The chain employs TRBV27 and TRBJ2-6; D might be TRBD1 or TRBD2, each matching 5 bases. The CDR3 is 18 amino acids. Germline CDR1 MNHEY, CDR2 SMNVEV (reference sequence). Trimming pared 4 bases from V and 0 bases from J, leaving 16 bases between. The CDR3 DNA is TGTGCCAGCAGTTCGCTTCGGGACGGCGACTCTGGGGCCAACGTCCTGACTTTC. Protein sequence: CASSSLRDGDSGANVLTF. Full variable domain (missing parts from reference TRBV27 and TRBJ2-6): EAQVTQNPRYLITVTGKKLTVTCSQNMNHEYMSWYRQDPGLGLRQIYYSMNVEVTDKGDVPEGYKVSRKEKRNFPLILESPSPNQTSLYFCASSSLRDGDSGANVLTFGAGSRLTVL.

This clonotype has only a few counts. V usage is TRBV29-1 and J usage is TRBJ2-1; the D gene is possibly TRBD2 (6 bases). Between the trimmed V and J ends, which lost 5 bases and 3 bases, there was a span of 14 bases. CDR1 SQVTM and CDR2 ANQGSEA come from the germline V gene. The CDR3 consists of 14 residues. CDR3 in amino acids: CSVTGGNLYNEQFF. Written as DNA, the CDR3 is TGCAGCGTTACTGGCGGGAATCTCTACAATGAGCAGTTCTTC.

This clonotype showed up just a few times. The chain carries TRBV29-1 and TRBJ2-3; D possibly matches TRBD1 or TRBD2 (6 bases each). Germline V gene data show CDR1 as SQVTM and CDR2 as ANQGSEA. Trimming cost V 4 bases and J 1 base, with 15 bases left between them. The CDR3 has 15 amino acids. The CDR3, as DNA: TGCAGCGTTGGATACCCGAGGGGGGGCACAGATACGCAGTATTTT. Its protein is CSVGYPRGGTDTQYF.

This clonotype has just a few counts. The chain has TRBV3-1 and TRBJ2-5, with 7 bases fitting TRBD2. There are 16 residues in the CDR3. Germline V gives CDR1 LGHDT, CDR2 YNNKEL (reference sequence). V lost 0 bases, J lost 5 bases, and 9 bases stayed unmatched. The CDR3: CASSQETPWGGETQYF. The CDR3 DNA reads TGTGCCAGCAGCCAAGAAACGCCGTGGGGAGGGGAGACCCAGTACTTC.

This clonotype was picked up many times. The J gene is TRBJ2-7, the V gene TRBV12-3 or TRBV12-4, with 8 nucleotides matching TRBD2. The CDR3 length is 12 residues. V was clipped by 6 bases and J by 5 bases; unmatched bases: 3. Written as DNA, the CDR3 is TGTGCCAGCAGCCCCGGGGGGGACGAGCAGTACTTC. Its translation: CASSPGGDEQYF.

The chain recombines TRBV4-1 with TRBJ2-1; 7 bases line up with TRBD2. Unmatched junction bases numbered 10, after V lost 1 base and J lost 7 bases. Germline assignment: CDR1 MGHRA and CDR2 YSYEKL. CDR3 length equals 16 residues. The CDR3 here is CASSQVGEGGANEQFF. In DNA form, the CDR3 reads TGCGCCAGCAGCCAAGTCGGGGAGGGAGGGGCAAATGAGCAGTTCTTC.

This clonotype has a handful of counts. The V gene is TRBV29-1, the J gene TRBJ2-2; D could derive from TRBD1 or TRBD2 (5 bases each). The CDR3 covers 13 residues. Between the trimmed V and J ends, which lost 3 bases and 3 bases, there was a span of 8 bases. Germline assignment: CDR1 SQVTM and CDR2 ANQGSEA. The chain's CDR3 is CSVEGPYTGELFF. CDR3 in DNA: TGCAGCGTTGAGGGACCTTACACCGGGGAGCTGTTTTTT.

The sample holds many counts of this clonotype. The V call is TRBV20-1, the J call TRBJ1-6, with 8 nucleotides matching TRBD1. The CDR3 runs 16 residues. Per the germline V gene, CDR1 is DFQATT and CDR2 is SNEGSKA (reference sequence). Germline trimming cut 1 base from V and 8 bases from J; bases unmatched to any gene: 10. In DNA, the CDR3 is TGCAGTGCTAGAGGCTTAGACAGGGGAGATGATTCACCCCTCCACTTT. It encodes CSARGLDRGDDSPLHF.

This clonotype was observed a few times. The CDR3 loop is CSSDRGTGELFF. The CDR3 nucleotides read TGCAGCTCTGACAGGGGAACCGGGGAGCTGTTTTTT. This chain links TRBV29-1 with TRBJ2-2; 8 bases map to TRBD1. The CDR3 is 12 residues long. CDR1 and CDR2 from the germline V gene are SQVTM and ANQGSEA. J gave up 5 bases and V 8 bases, and 4 bases lay outside the gene matches.

This clonotype was counted only a few times. The chain recombines TRBV5-1 with TRBJ2-7; D tentatively reads TRBD1 or TRBD2 (5 bases each). Trimming removed 0 bases at V and 2 bases at J, with 15 bases between. In germline, CDR1 is SGHRS, CDR2 YFSETQ. The CDR3 consists of 16 residues. In nucleotides, the CDR3 is TGCGCCAGCAGCTTGGGGGTTTCGGGGACCCCCTACGAGCAGTACTTC. Translation: CASSLGVSGTPYEQYF. Variable domain in full (rest from reference TRBV5-1 and TRBJ2-7): KAGVTQTPRYLIKTRGQQVTLSCSPISGHRSVSWYQQTPGQGLQFLFEYFSETQRNKGNFPGRFSGRQFSNSRSEMNVSTLELGDSALYLCASSLGVSGTPYEQYFGPGTRLTVT.

The rearrangement joins TRBV5-1 to TRBJ1-1; D unclear. V lost 3 bases to trimming and J lost 4 bases, with 16 bases between them. Germline lookup yields CDR1 SGHRS and CDR2 YFSETQ. This CDR3 comprises 15 residues. CDR3 sequence: CASSSVPASSTEAFF. The CDR3, as DNA: TGCGCCAGCAGCTCCGTTCCGGCGAGTTCCACTGAAGCTTTCTTT.

This clonotype was recorded only once. The chain couples TRBV20-1 to TRBJ1-1; D unclear. The CDR3 totals 11 residues. The V end was cut by 5 bases, the J end by 10 bases, with 14 bases between. The germline V gene encodes CDR1 DFQATT and CDR2 SNEGSKA (reference sequence). The CDR3 protein is CSAQLQYSAFF. In DNA, the CDR3 is TGCAGTGCTCAACTACAGTATTCAGCTTTCTTT.

As concerns this clonotype: Because it lacks the conserved phenylalanine or tryptophan at the end, this CDR3 is likely a read error. This chain connects TRBV7-2 to TRBJ2-5; D might be TRBD2 (7 bases). The CDR3 is 14 residues long. Trimming stripped 1 base from V and 7 bases from J, with 13 bases between. Germline values: CDR1 SGHTA, CDR2 FQGNSA. For the CDR3, the DNA is TGTGCCAGCAGCTTAGGGCGGGGGCTGCGGACCCAGTACCTC. Protein: CASSLGRGLRTQYL.

This clonotype was counted only a few times. The chain carries TRBV4-1 and TRBJ2-4; TRBD2 aligns across 8 bases. Unmatched junction bases numbered 3, after V lost 2 bases and J lost 6 bases. Germline V lookup: CDR1 MGHRA, CDR2 YSYEKL. The CDR3 runs to 14 residues. The CDR3 spells CASSQPGGGNIQYF. DNA for the CDR3: TGCGCCAGCAGCCAACCGGGGGGGGGAAACATTCAGTACTTC.

The chain combines TRBV9 with TRBJ2-4, with D possibly matching TRBD2 (7 bases). The V gene's germline CDR1 is SGDLS and CDR2 YYNGEE. The CDR3 is 15 residues long. The ends were cut back, 0 bases at V and 5 bases at J, with 12 bases in the middle. Here the CDR3 DNA reads TGTGCCAGCAGCGTAGAAGGGGGGGTGGAAAACATTCAGTACTTC. This codes for CASSVEGGVENIQYF. Drawing the rest from reference TRBV9 and TRBJ2-4, the complete variable domain is DSGVTQTPKHLITATGQRVTLRCSPRSGDLSVYWYQQSLDQGLQFLIQYYNGEERAKGNILERFSAQQFPDLHSELNLSSLELGDSALYFCASSVEGGVENIQYFGAGTRLSVL.

This chain links TRBV3-1 with TRBJ2-7; 9 bases align to TRBD2. The junction had 5 bases not matched to a gene; V was cut back by 4 bases and J by 1 base. There are 15 residues in the CDR3. The germline CDR1 and CDR2 sequences are LGHDT and YNNKEL (reference sequence). CDR3 sequence: CASSRAGGMSYEQYF. The CDR3 DNA reads as TGTGCCAGCAGCCGAGCGGGAGGAATGTCCTACGAGCAGTACTTC.